This T cell receptor beta chain originates from a study of beta chain features in type 1 diabetes. Trimming left V 6 bases short and J 6 bases short, with 10 bases between. CDR3 length: 12 residues. Germline CDR1 and CDR2: MNHEY and SMNVEV (reference sequence). Since all of the isolated RNA was reverse transcribed, expressed TCRB transcripts were what got sequenced. Produced via immunoSEQ multiplex PCR; TCRdb's table is partial and in-frame only. Of fewer than 250,000 clones in the sample, over 8.5% were seen once. The authors sorted CD4+ naive, central memory, regulatory and stem cell-like memory cells via CD45RO/CCR7/CD25/CD127/CD95/CD27.

This TCR came from a woman aged 18-29 years in good health. This sequence joins TRBV27 and TRBJ2-3; D remains ambiguous. Input material: naive CD4+ T cells from blood. The CDR3 is CASRSFGDTQYF. CDR3 DNA: TGTGCCAGCAGGAGCTTTGGTGATACGCAGTATTTT.